These T cell receptor beta chains were read from a single sample in a study of cytomegalovirus exposure and HLA in healthy donors. Profiled with immunoSEQ multiplex PCR; TCRdb holds only in-frame clones, not every one. This table holds 100,000 to 150,000 clones, less than 85% found once. The material sequenced was PBMCs. The receptors come from a young man in good health and CMV-seropositive. Each CDR3 is given with its conserved first and last residue. A D gene is named only where the DNA matches it firmly. Size tells how often a clone was seen (once, few, many) or the class of an expanded clone, and some rows leave it out.

j_call: TRBJ2-1
clone_size: -
v_call: TRBV5-1
d_call: TRBD1
cdr3_aa: CASRGTGESEQFF
cdr3_nt: TGCGCCAGCCGGGGGACAGGGGAAAGCGAGCAGTTCTTC

j_call: TRBJ1-1
clone_size: -
v_call: TRBV6-1
d_call: -
cdr3_aa: CASQGRGSQEAFF
cdr3_nt: TGTGCCAGCCAGGGAAGAGGCTCGCAAGAAGCTTTCTTT

j_call: TRBJ2-7
clone_size: -
v_call: TRBV6-5
d_call: -
cdr3_aa: CASSYSRRESTYEQYF
cdr3_nt: TGTGCTAGCAGTTACTCGAGAAGGGAGAGTACCTACGAGCAGTACTTC

j_call: TRBJ1-1
clone_size: -
v_call: TRBV7-8
d_call: TRBD1
cdr3_aa: CASSSQPGQGSFF
cdr3_nt: TGTGCCAGCAGCTCTCAACCGGGACAGGGGTCTTTCTTT

j_call: TRBJ2-6
clone_size: few
v_call: TRBV5-4
d_call: -
cdr3_aa: CASSWGVGGANVLTF
cdr3_nt: TGTGCCAGCAGCTGGGGGGTAGGGGGGGCCAACGTCCTGACTTTC

j_call: TRBJ2-5
clone_size: -
v_call: TRBV28
d_call: -
cdr3_aa: CASKDGTWFTTQYF
cdr3_nt: TGTGCCAGCAAAGACGGGACATGGTTTACGACCCAGTACTTC

j_call: TRBJ2-1
clone_size: -
v_call: TRBV7-3
d_call: TRBD2
cdr3_aa: CASSLLLGGENEQFF
cdr3_nt: TGTGCCAGCAGCTTATTATTGGGGGGGGAGAATGAGCAGTTCTTC

j_call: TRBJ2-5
clone_size: -
v_call: TRBV6-5
d_call: TRBD1
cdr3_aa: CASSSLTGEETQYF
cdr3_nt: TGTGCCAGCAGTTCCCTGACAGGGGAAGAGACCCAGTACTTC

j_call: TRBJ1-2
clone_size: -
v_call: TRBV5-4
d_call: -
cdr3_aa: CASSLEGDSGGYTF
cdr3_nt: TGTGCCAGCAGCTTGGAAGGGGATTCGGGCGGCTACACCTTC

j_call: TRBJ2-6
clone_size: -
v_call: TRBV25-1
d_call: -
cdr3_aa: CASSEWAGKTAGANVLTF
cdr3_nt: TGTGCCAGCAGTGAATGGGCCGGGAAGACCGCTGGGGCCAACGTCCTGACTTTC

j_call: TRBJ2-7
clone_size: -
v_call: TRBV19
d_call: -
cdr3_aa: CASSIIQGYEQYF
cdr3_nt: TGTGCCAGTAGTATAATTCAGGGCTACGAGCAGTACTTC

j_call: TRBJ2-7
clone_size: -
v_call: TRBV5-1
d_call: -
cdr3_aa: CASRRVLESYEQYF
cdr3_nt: TGCGCCAGCAGACGAGTATTGGAGAGCTACGAGCAGTACTTC

j_call: TRBJ2-1
clone_size: -
v_call: TRBV10-3
d_call: TRBD2
cdr3_aa: CAISEGLAGGPNNEQFF
cdr3_nt: TGTGCCATCAGTGAGGGCTTAGCGGGGGGGCCGAACAATGAGCAGTTCTTC

j_call: TRBJ1-5
clone_size: -
v_call: TRBV12-5
d_call: -
cdr3_aa: CASAFGPGQPQHF
cdr3_nt: TGTGCTAGTGCATTCGGCCCGGGTCAGCCCCAGCATTTT

j_call: TRBJ1-2
clone_size: -
v_call: TRBV18
d_call: -
cdr3_aa: CASSPGGIGNYGYTF
cdr3_nt: TGTGCCAGCTCACCAGGAGGGATTGGAAACTATGGCTACACCTTC

j_call: TRBJ1-1
clone_size: -
v_call: TRBV7-3
d_call: TRBD1
cdr3_aa: CASSPQAGGRTEAFF
cdr3_nt: TGTGCCAGCAGCCCCCAAGCAGGGGGTAGGACTGAAGCTTTCTTT

j_call: TRBJ2-5
clone_size: -
v_call: TRBV10-2
d_call: TRBD1
cdr3_aa: CASSERDSQETQYF
cdr3_nt: TGCGCCAGCAGTGAGCGGGACAGCCAAGAGACCCAGTACTTC

j_call: TRBJ1-4
clone_size: -
v_call: TRBV6-1
d_call: -
cdr3_aa: CASSDYSFGAGANEKLFF
cdr3_nt: TGTGCCAGCAGTGACTACTCCTTCGGTGCGGGGGCTAATGAAAAACTGTTTTTT

j_call: TRBJ2-3
clone_size: -
v_call: TRBV10-2
d_call: TRBD2
cdr3_aa: CASSEFPAGGLDTQYF
cdr3_nt: TGCGCCAGCAGTGAGTTCCCAGCGGGGGGGCTGGATACGCAGTATTTT

j_call: TRBJ1-1
clone_size: -
v_call: TRBV4-1
d_call: TRBD1
cdr3_aa: CASSQQTGNYNEAFF
cdr3_nt: TGCGCCAGCAGCCAGCAGACAGGGAACTATAATGAAGCTTTCTTT

j_call: TRBJ2-2
clone_size: few
v_call: TRBV2
d_call: TRBD2
cdr3_aa: CASSDFTSGGSTGELFF
cdr3_nt: TGTGCCAGCAGTGATTTTACTAGCGGGGGGTCCACCGGGGAGCTGTTTTTT

j_call: TRBJ1-6
clone_size: -
v_call: TRBV7-6
d_call: -
cdr3_aa: CASGRGSNSPLHF
cdr3_nt: TGTGCCAGCGGTCGCGGGAGTAATTCACCCCTCCACTTT

j_call: TRBJ1-3
clone_size: -
v_call: TRBV6-1
d_call: -
cdr3_aa: CASSEEDSSGNTIYF
cdr3_nt: TGTGCCAGCAGTGAAGAAGACAGCTCTGGAAACACCATATATTTT

j_call: TRBJ2-7
clone_size: -
v_call: TRBV20-1
d_call: TRBD1
cdr3_aa: CSAQQGREQYF
cdr3_nt: TGCAGTGCCCAACAGGGGAGAGAGCAGTACTTC

j_call: TRBJ2-5
clone_size: -
v_call: TRBV27
d_call: TRBD2
cdr3_aa: CASSLGLAGAQETQYF
cdr3_nt: TGTGCCAGCAGTTTAGGTCTAGCGGGGGCCCAAGAGACCCAGTACTTC

j_call: TRBJ2-1
clone_size: few
v_call: TRBV10-2
d_call: -
cdr3_aa: CASLGGPRAAYNEQFF
cdr3_nt: TGCGCCAGCCTTGGAGGCCCCCGGGCCGCGTACAATGAGCAGTTCTTC

j_call: TRBJ2-1
clone_size: -
v_call: TRBV11-2
d_call: TRBD2
cdr3_aa: CSGGLGTEQFF
cdr3_nt: TGTAGCGGGGGCCTTGGTACTGAGCAGTTCTTC

j_call: TRBJ2-7
clone_size: -
v_call: TRBV9
d_call: TRBD2
cdr3_aa: CASSVGGGGAPTDEQYF
cdr3_nt: TGTGCCAGCAGCGTAGGCGGCGGGGGGGCCCCCACAGACGAGCAGTACTTC

j_call: TRBJ2-5
clone_size: -
v_call: TRBV7-9
d_call: TRBD2
cdr3_aa: CASRTSGGEETQYF
cdr3_nt: TGTGCCAGCAGGACTAGCGGGGGGGAAGAGACCCAGTACTTC

j_call: TRBJ1-3
clone_size: once
v_call: TRBV4-1
d_call: TRBD1
cdr3_aa: CASSRRQGFSGNTIYF
cdr3_nt: TGCGCCAGCAGCCGTCGACAGGGCTTCTCTGGAAACACCATATATTTT

j_call: TRBJ2-3
clone_size: -
v_call: TRBV29-1
d_call: TRBD1
cdr3_aa: CSEGQVEDTQYF
cdr3_nt: TGCAGCGAGGGACAGGTGGAAGATACGCAGTATTTT

j_call: TRBJ1-3
clone_size: -
v_call: TRBV4-1
d_call: -
cdr3_aa: CASSQPRSGNTIYF
cdr3_nt: TGCGCCAGCAGCCAACCGCGCTCTGGAAACACCATATATTTT

j_call: TRBJ1-2
clone_size: -
v_call: TRBV19
d_call: TRBD1
cdr3_aa: CASREAPGQGGYTF
cdr3_nt: TGTGCCAGTAGAGAAGCGCCGGGACAGGGAGGCTACACCTTC